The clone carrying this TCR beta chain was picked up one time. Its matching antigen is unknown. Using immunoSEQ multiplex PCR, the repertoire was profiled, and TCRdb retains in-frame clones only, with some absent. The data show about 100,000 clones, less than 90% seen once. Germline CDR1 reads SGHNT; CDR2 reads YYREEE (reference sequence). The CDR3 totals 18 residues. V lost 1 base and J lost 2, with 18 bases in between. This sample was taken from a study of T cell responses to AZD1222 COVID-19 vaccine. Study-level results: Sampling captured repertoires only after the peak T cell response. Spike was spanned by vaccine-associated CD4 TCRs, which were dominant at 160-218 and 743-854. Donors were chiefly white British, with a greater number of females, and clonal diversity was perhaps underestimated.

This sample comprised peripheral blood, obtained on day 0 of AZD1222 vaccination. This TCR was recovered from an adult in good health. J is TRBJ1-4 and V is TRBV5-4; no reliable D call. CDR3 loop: CASSLKPGGSHTNEKLFF. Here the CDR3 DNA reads TGTGCCAGCAGCTTGAAGCCGGGAGGTTCTCACACTAATGAAAAACTGTTTTTT.